This T cell receptor (beta chain) comes out of a study of T cell clonotyping in hematopoietic cell transplantation. Trimming at V came to 2 bases and at J to 4 bases, leaving 4 bases not matched to a gene. The CDR3 length is 14 residues. CDR1 and CDR2 (germline): SGHDT, YYEEEE. Assay: immunoSEQ multiplex PCR; the TCRdb copy retains only in-frame clones and omits some. The sample holds thousands of clones, approximately 85% seen once. The receptor's source is a female patient aged 25-40 years who had an allogeneic stem cell transplant, so the T cells may come from the graft donor. Some clones in this sample may be carry-over from other donors' samples. The rearrangement joins TRBV5-6 to TRBJ1-1; 8 nucleotides match TRBD1. Specimen: PBMCs, collected 180 days after allogeneic stem cell transplant. The CDR3 is CASSFGQGGTEAFF. The CDR3 DNA follows: TGTGCCAGCAGCTTCGGACAGGGAGGCACTGAAGCTTTCTTT.